The 10 T cell receptor beta chains presented below share a single source sample, sequenced in a study of T cell responses to AZD1222 COVID-19 vaccine. The assay was immunoSEQ multiplex PCR, and TCRdb's table has in-frame clones only and misses some. This sample has almost 55,000 clones, with roughly 80% found just once. The material sequenced was peripheral blood, taken on day 0 of AZD1222 vaccination. Receptors originate from an adult in good health.

The chain joins TRBV4-1 to TRBJ2-7, with D hard to call. This CDR3 spans 14 amino acids. CDR1 is MGHRA and CDR2 is YSYEKL in the germline V gene. The V end was cut by 0 bases, the J end by 0 bases, with 6 bases between. CDR3: CASSQDLGSYEQYF. DNA for the CDR3: TGCGCCAGCAGCCAAGATCTGGGCTCCTACGAGCAGTACTTC.

The chain combines TRBV18 with TRBJ1-6; D is perhaps TRBD1 (5 bases). CDR1 and CDR2 (germline): KGHSH, LQKENI. Trimming removed 0 bases from V and 10 bases from J, with 16 bases in between. This CDR3 has 16 amino acids. CDR3 loop: CASSPPGRGKRSPLHF. Written as DNA, the CDR3 is TGTGCCAGCTCACCACCAGGAAGGGGCAAGAGATCACCCCTCCACTTT.

V is TRBV19 and J is TRBJ1-2, with a possible D match to TRBD1 (5 bases). Per the germline V gene, CDR1 is LNHDA and CDR2 is SQIVND (reference sequence). The CDR3 extends over 14 amino acids. The germline V and J ends were trimmed by 5 bases and 1 base, with 11 bases remaining between them. CDR3 protein: CASSVQGGNYGYTF. For the CDR3, the DNA is TGTGCCAGTAGTGTCCAGGGAGGTAACTATGGCTACACCTTC.

J is TRBJ2-7 and V is TRBV7-6; tentative D call: TRBD1 (6 bases). Germline CDR1 SGHVS, CDR2 FNYEAQ. The CDR3 spans 12 residues. V was cut by 5 bases and J by 8 bases, with 13 bases left in between. CDR3 sequence (DNA): TGTGCCAGCAGCGCACCAGGGGTCAAGCAGTACTTC. Its translation is CASSAPGVKQYF.

A word on this clone: Distinct nucleotide sequences in the sample also encode this CDR3. The V and J genes are TRBV9 and TRBJ2-2, with unresolved D. CDR3 length: 12 residues. The V gene lost 0 bases and the J gene lost 7 bases, with 4 bases spanning the gap. CDR1 is SGDLS, CDR2 YYNGEE, per germline. The CDR3 nucleotides read TGTGCCAGCAGCGTAGATGTCGGGGAGCTGTTTTTT. This sequence encodes CASSVDVGELFF.

The chain joins TRBV4-2 to TRBJ2-5, with 8 bases matching TRBD1. The CDR3 contains 15 residues. Losses at the gene ends were 5 bases for V and 4 bases for J; bases not matched to a gene: 9. Germline V gives CDR1 LGHNA, CDR2 YNFKEQ. This chain's CDR3 is CASSLDREYPETQYF. CDR3 DNA sequence: TGTGCCAGCAGCTTGGACAGGGAGTATCCAGAGACCCAGTACTTC.

The genes are TRBV12-3 or TRBV12-4 and TRBJ2-2; no firm D call. The CDR3 runs 13 residues. V lost 6 bases and J 1 base, leaving 6 bases between the germline ends. The CDR3 DNA reads TGTGCCAGCAGCAACAGGAACACCGGGGAGCTGTTTTTT. It yields the protein CASSNRNTGELFF.

This chain connects TRBV11-1 to TRBJ2-2; D remains ambiguous. The CDR3 is made up of 14 amino acids. V was shortened by 1 base and J by 3 bases, with 6 bases between the two germline ends. In germline, CDR1 is SGHAT, CDR2 FQDESV (reference sequence). The CDR3 region is CASSLETYTGELFF. DNA for the CDR3: TGTGCCAGCAGCTTAGAGACCTACACCGGGGAGCTGTTTTTT. The whole variable domain, remainder taken from reference TRBV11-1 and TRBJ2-2, is EAEVAQSPRYKITEKSQAVAFWCDPISGHATLYWYRQILGQGPELLVQFQDESVVDDSQLPKDRFSAERLKGVDSTLKIQPAELGDSAMYLCASSLETYTGELFFGEGSRLTVL.

The rearrangement uses TRBV7-2 and TRBJ2-5; 7 nucleotides match TRBD1. The germline V gene has CDR1 SGHTA and CDR2 FQGNSA. After removal of 4 bases from V and 2 bases from J, the junction contained 7 bases not matched to a gene. The CDR3 consists of 15 residues. CDR3 protein: CASSSQTGMQETQYF. As DNA, the CDR3 is TGTGCCAGCAGCTCCCAGACAGGGATGCAAGAGACCCAGTACTTC.

This chain links TRBV14 with TRBJ1-1; possible D gene TRBD1, 5 bases. Germline CDR1 SGHDN, CDR2 FVKESK. The CDR3 covers 13 residues. V lost 1 base, J lost 6 bases, and 9 bases lay in between. CDR3 region: CASSQGRGAEAFF. The CDR3 region has the DNA TGTGCCAGCAGCCAAGGTCGGGGGGCTGAAGCTTTCTTT.